The clone carrying this T cell receptor beta chain was seen just once. These data belong to a study of shared clonotypes between healthy human individuals. Measured with immunoSEQ multiplex PCR; TCRdb has only the in-frame clones, and not every one. The repertoire consists of hundreds of thousands of clones, with around 81% occurring once and the leading ten covering about 12%. Sequences were obtained from PBMCs. This TCR came from a middle-aged woman in good health. Some clones in this sample may be carry-over from other donors' samples.

In DNA form, the CDR3 reads TGTGCCAGCAAAAAGGGGCTAGCGGGAGGGGAGACCCAGTACTTC. It is translated as CASKKGLAGGETQYF. The rearrangement joins TRBV2 to TRBJ2-5; 12 bases are a match to TRBD2. The CDR3 consists of 15 residues. Germline CDR1 SNHLY, CDR2 FYNNEI. Trimming took 7 bases from V and 5 from J; bases not matched to a gene: 8.